This TCR beta chain was recovered during a study of beta chain features in type 1 diabetes. The isolated RNA, all of it, was reverse transcribed, so expressed TCRB transcripts were what got sequenced. Measured with immunoSEQ multiplex PCR; TCRdb has only the in-frame clones, and not every one. The table has about 340,000 clones, roughly a tenth seen once. Study results and limitations: Among patients with Type 1 diabetes, TCRB CDR3s were moderately but significantly shorter in every one of the four CD4+ subsets.

Germline V gene data show CDR1 as SGHAT and CDR2 as FQNNGV. CDR3 length: 15 residues. Between the trimmed V and J ends, which lost 5 bases and 3 bases, there was a span of 16 bases. About this clone itself: What it binds is not known.

The chain carries TRBV11-2 and TRBJ2-5; perhaps D is TRBD1 or TRBD2 (6 bases each). Sequenced input: central memory CD4+ T cells from blood. This TCR was sampled from a man aged 30-40 years with type 1 diabetes. CDR3 DNA: TGTGCCAGCAGCACACTACGGGGGCCCAAAGAGACCCAGTACTTC. It specifies CASSTLRGPKETQYF. The full variable domain, in which reference TRBV11-2 and TRBJ2-5 provide the parts outside the CDR3, is EAGVAQSPRYKIIEKRQSVAFWCNPISGHATLYWYQQILGQGPKLLIQFQNNGVVDDSQLPKDRFSAERLKGVDSTLKIQPAKLEDSAVYLCASSTLRGPKETQYFGPGTRLLVL.